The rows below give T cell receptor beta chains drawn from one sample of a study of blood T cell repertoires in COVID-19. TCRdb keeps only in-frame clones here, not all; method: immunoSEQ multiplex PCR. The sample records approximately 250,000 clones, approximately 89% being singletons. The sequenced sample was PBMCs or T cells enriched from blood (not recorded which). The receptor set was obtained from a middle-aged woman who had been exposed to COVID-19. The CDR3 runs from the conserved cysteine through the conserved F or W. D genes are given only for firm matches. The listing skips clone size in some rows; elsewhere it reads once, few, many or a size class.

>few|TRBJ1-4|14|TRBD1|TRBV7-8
CASREGALGEKLFF
TGTGCCAGCAGGGAGGGGGCCTTGGGTGAAAAACTGTTTTTT
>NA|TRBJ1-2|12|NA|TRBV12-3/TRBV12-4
CASSLEGYGYTF
TGTGCCAGCAGTTTGGAGGGCTATGGCTACACCTTC
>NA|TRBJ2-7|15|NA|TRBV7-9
CASSHSGATFYEQYF
TGTGCCAGCAGCCACTCAGGGGCTACATTCTACGAGCAGTACTTC
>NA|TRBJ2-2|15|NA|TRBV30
CAWIRGDPVRRELFF
TGTGCCTGGATTAGGGGTGACCCCGTGAGGCGGGAGCTGTTTTTT
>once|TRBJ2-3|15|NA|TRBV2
CASSEATISTDTQYF
TGTGCCAGCAGTGAAGCCACAATCAGCACAGATACGCAGTATTTT
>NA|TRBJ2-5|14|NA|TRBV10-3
CAISEADRGETQYF
TGTGCCATCAGTGAGGCGGACCGGGGAGAGACCCAGTACTTC
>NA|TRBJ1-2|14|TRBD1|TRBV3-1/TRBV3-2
CASSPRTGRYGYTF
TGTGCCAGCAGCCCCCGGACAGGCCGCTATGGCTACACCTTC
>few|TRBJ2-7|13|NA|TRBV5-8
CASTNDGTYEQYF
TGTGCCAGCACAAACGACGGGACTTACGAGCAGTACTTC
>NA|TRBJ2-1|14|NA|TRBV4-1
CASSPEGMGSEQFF
TGCGCCAGCAGCCCTGAAGGGATGGGGAGTGAGCAGTTCTTC
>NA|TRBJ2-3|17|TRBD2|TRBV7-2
CASSLQSRLAGTDTQYF
TGTGCCAGCAGCTTACAGAGTAGACTAGCGGGGACAGATACGCAGTATTTT
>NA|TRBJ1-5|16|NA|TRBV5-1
CASSPGRGGGDQPQHF
TGCGCCAGCAGCCCCGGTCGGGGTGGTGGGGATCAGCCCCAGCATTTT
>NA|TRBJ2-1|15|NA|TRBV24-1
CATSDPTGSLHEQFF
TGTGCCACCAGTGATCCCACAGGGTCCCTACATGAGCAGTTCTTC
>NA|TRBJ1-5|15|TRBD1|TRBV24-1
CATGKGDRDNQPQHF
TGTGCCACTGGAAAAGGGGACAGAGACAATCAGCCCCAGCATTTT
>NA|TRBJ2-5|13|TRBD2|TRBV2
CASRSLAEETQYF
TGTGCCAGCAGATCACTAGCGGAAGAGACCCAGTACTTC
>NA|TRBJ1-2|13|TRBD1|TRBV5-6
CASSLTGVIGYTF
TGTGCCAGCAGCCTGACAGGGGTAATTGGCTACACCTTC
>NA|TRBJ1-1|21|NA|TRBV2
CASSEALGFTLGAGPDTEAFF
TGTGCCAGCAGTGAAGCGCTTGGGTTTACGTTGGGGGCAGGGCCCGACACTGAAGCTTTCTTT
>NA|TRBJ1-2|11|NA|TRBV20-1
CSAIGGVGYTF
TGCAGTGCTATCGGGGGGGTTGGCTACACCTTC
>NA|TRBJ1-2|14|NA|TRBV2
CASSEATRQDGYTF
TGTGCCAGCAGTGAAGCTACGAGACAAGATGGCTACACCTTC
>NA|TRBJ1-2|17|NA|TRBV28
CASSTTAAGATNYGYTF
TGTGCCAGCAGTACGACTGCGGCGGGGGCGACTAACTATGGCTACACCTTC
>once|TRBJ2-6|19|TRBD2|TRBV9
CASSVVGSGRATGANVLTF
TGTGCCAGCAGCGTAGTAGGTAGCGGGAGGGCCACAGGGGCCAACGTCCTGACTTTC
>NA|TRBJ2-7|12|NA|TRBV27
CASRPSVGEQYF
TGTGCCAGCAGGCCTAGTGTAGGCGAGCAGTACTTC
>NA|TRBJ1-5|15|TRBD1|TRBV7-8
CASSPRTGGYQPQHF
TGTGCCAGCAGCCCCCGAACAGGGGGCTATCAGCCCCAGCATTTT
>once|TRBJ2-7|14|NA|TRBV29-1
CSVQMRDRLGEQYF
TGCAGCGTCCAAATGCGGGACCGATTGGGCGAGCAGTACTTC
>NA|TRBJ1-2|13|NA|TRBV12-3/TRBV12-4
CASSFREGYGYTF
TGTGCCAGCAGTTTCCGGGAGGGCTATGGCTACACCTTC
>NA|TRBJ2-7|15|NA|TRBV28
CASSLGGGGVYEQYF
TGTGCCAGCAGTTTAGGGGGAGGGGGAGTCTACGAGCAGTACTTC
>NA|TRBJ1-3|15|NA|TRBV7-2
CASSLLSGAGNTIYF
TGTGCCAGCAGCTTATTGAGCGGAGCTGGAAACACCATATATTTT
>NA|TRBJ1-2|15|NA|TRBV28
CASSLGAGMGYGYTF
TGTGCCAGCAGTTTAGGTGCAGGGATGGGCTATGGCTACACCTTC
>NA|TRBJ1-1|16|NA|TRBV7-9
CASSLGYQQTNTEAFF
TGTGCCAGCAGCTTAGGATATCAACAGACGAACACTGAAGCTTTCTTT
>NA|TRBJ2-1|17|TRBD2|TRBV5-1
CASSLISASGSINEQFF
TGTGCCAGCAGCTTGATCTCGGCTAGCGGGAGTATCAATGAGCAGTTCTTC
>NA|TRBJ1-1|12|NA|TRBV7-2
CASSPTGQRAFF
TGTGCCAGCAGCCCAACGGGTCAGAGAGCTTTCTTT
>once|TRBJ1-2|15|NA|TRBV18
CASSPPRWGDYGYTF
TGTGCCAGCTCACCACCCCGTTGGGGGGATTACGGCTACACCTTC
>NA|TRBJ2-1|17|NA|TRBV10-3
CASTIYNGARSYNEQFF
TGTGCCTCAACCATTTACAATGGGGCGAGATCCTACAATGAGCAGTTCTTC
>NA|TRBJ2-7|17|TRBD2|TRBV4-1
CASSQAGTREPPYEQYF
TGCGCCAGCAGCCAAGCCGGGACTAGGGAGCCCCCCTACGAGCAGTACTTC
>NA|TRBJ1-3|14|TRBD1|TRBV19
CASGDRGLRNTIYF
TGTGCCAGTGGGGACAGGGGGCTTCGAAACACCATATATTTT
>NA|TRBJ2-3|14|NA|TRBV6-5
CASSYSPSTDTQYF
TGTGCCAGCAGTTACTCCCCTAGCACAGATACGCAGTATTTT
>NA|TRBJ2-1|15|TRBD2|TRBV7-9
CASSFLAGGWNEQFF
TGTGCCAGCAGCTTTCTAGCGGGGGGGTGGAATGAGCAGTTCTTC
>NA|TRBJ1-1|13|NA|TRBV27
CASSFSGFTEAFF
TGTGCCAGCAGTTTTTCGGGTTTCACTGAAGCTTTCTTT
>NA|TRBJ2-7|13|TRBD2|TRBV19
CASSGEGSYEQYF
TGTGCCAGTAGCGGGGAGGGGTCCTACGAGCAGTACTTC
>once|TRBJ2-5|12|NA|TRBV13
CASSLAQKTQYF
TGTGCCAGCAGCTTAGCCCAGAAGACCCAGTACTTC
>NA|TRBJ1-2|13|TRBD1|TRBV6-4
CASSGGQGGGYTF
TGTGCCAGCAGTGGTGGACAGGGGGGTGGCTACACCTTC
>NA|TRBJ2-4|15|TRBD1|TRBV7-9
CASSRDRIAKNIQYF
TGTGCCAGCAGCAGGGACAGGATAGCCAAAAACATTCAGTACTTC